This T cell receptor beta chain was recovered during a study of CD8+CD57+ T cells in acquired aplastic anemia. Across the whole study: Yields of DNA that came from sorted CD4+ and CD8+ cells averaged approximately 3.5 ug. Study-wide points: It was found that fewer than 35 CD8+ CDR3 sequences were shared between patients and controls.

A word on this clonotype: What it binds is unknown.

Before being chosen for sequencing, patients had shown CD8+CD57+ cell expansion by flow cytometry. Every one of the patients had aplastic anemia (severe, acquired). Profiling that covered TCR beta VDJ and CDR3 relied on genomic DNA as its template. TCRdb fed the reads into MiXCR, producing one record per CDR3 protein. This sample has about 95,000 distinct CDR3 sequences, with around 68% found just once. There are 13 residues in the CDR3. Germline-derived CDR1 and CDR2 are KGHDR and SFDVKD. Trimming removed 3 bases from V and 2 bases from J, with 5 bases in between. The rearrangement links TRBV24-1 to TRBJ2-3; D remains ambiguous. This sequence was found in a human donor with aplastic anemia. Sequenced: sorted CD4+, CD8+, or CD8+CD57+ T cells (not recorded which) from PBMCs. The CDR3 loop is CATSDPFTDTQYF. CDR3 nucleotide sequence: TGTGCCACCAGTGATCCCTTCACAGATACGCAGTATTTT.